Presented here are 11 T cell receptor beta chains from one specimen sequenced in a study of blood T cell repertoires in COVID-19. The method was immunoSEQ multiplex PCR; TCRdb's version includes in-frame clones alone and lacks a portion of them. The top ten clones hold 0.75% to 1% of a sample with hundreds of thousands of clones, around nine tenths of them seen once. What was sequenced was peripheral blood. These receptor sequences come from a middle-aged woman who had recovered from COVID-19.

The chain's CDR3 is CASSLVRGQETQYF. The DNA of the CDR3 is TGCGCCAGCAGCTTGGTGCGGGGACAAGAGACCCAGTACTTC. The genes are TRBV5-1 and TRBJ2-5; perhaps TRBD2 as D (6 bases). CDR3 length: 14 residues. V was cut by 0 bases and J by 2 bases, with 8 bases left in between. The germline V gene has CDR1 SGHRS and CDR2 YFSETQ.

V gene TRBV6-5 combines with J gene TRBJ2-1; 11 bases agree with TRBD2. After removal of 6 bases from V and 6 bases from J, the junction contained 4 bases not matched to a gene. Germline V CDR1 and CDR2: MNHEY, SVGAGI. The CDR3 is 14 residues long. DNA of the CDR3: TGTGCCAGCAGACTCACTAGCGGGGGCAATGAGCAGTTCTTC. Translation gives CASRLTSGGNEQFF.

CDR3 loop: CASSYRLAGGPGTDTQYF. In DNA, the CDR3 is TGTGCCAGCAGCTACCGACTAGCGGGAGGGCCTGGCACAGATACGCAGTATTTT. J is TRBJ2-3 and V is TRBV5-4, with TRBD2 matching 14 bases. Germline values: CDR1 SGHNT, CDR2 YYREEE (reference sequence). V shed 3 bases, J shed 1 base, and the junction held 7 bases outside the gene matches. The CDR3 contains 18 residues.

The genes are TRBV30 and TRBJ1-4; D uncertain. V was trimmed by 3 bases and J by 8 bases, leaving 13 bases between them. The germline V gene has CDR1 GTSNPN and CDR2 SVGIG (reference sequence). The CDR3 runs 13 residues. The CDR3 bases are TGTGCCTGGAGCGGTTCGGGGTGGGAAAAACTGTTTTTT. It codes for CAWSGSGWEKLFF.

The chain recombines TRBV7-6 with TRBJ2-1, with 7 bases fitting TRBD2. V shed 3 bases, J shed 8 bases, and the junction held 13 bases outside the gene matches. CDR1 SGHVS and CDR2 FNYEAQ come from the germline V gene. This CDR3 has 16 residues. The CDR3 is CASSFLSREWQDEQFF. The DNA of the CDR3 is TGTGCCAGCAGCTTCCTCTCGCGGGAGTGGCAGGATGAGCAGTTCTTC.

In DNA, the CDR3 is TGTGCCAGTAGTCTCCAGCGGGGGGCCGGCTATGGCTACACCTTC. Translated, it gives CASSLQRGAGYGYTF. The chain joins TRBV19 to TRBJ1-2; tentative D call: TRBD1 (6 bases). V was trimmed by 5 bases and J by 4 bases, leaving 17 bases between them. The CDR3 is 15 amino acids. Per germline, CDR1 LNHDA and CDR2 SQIVND (reference sequence).

The chain has TRBV19 and TRBJ2-4; perhaps TRBD2 as D (5 bases). Trimming cost V 1 base and J 0 bases, with 10 bases left between them. This CDR3 is 16 amino acids long. CDR1 and CDR2 from the germline V gene are LNHDA and SQIVND (reference sequence). CDR3 protein: CASSIATGVAKNIQYF. The CDR3, as DNA: TGTGCCAGTAGTATAGCCACCGGGGTAGCCAAAAACATTCAGTACTTC.

This sequence joins TRBV18 and TRBJ1-2, with 8 bases matching TRBD1. Unmatched junction bases numbered 10, after V lost 3 bases and J lost 7 bases. The CDR3 consists of 15 residues. Germline CDR1 KGHSH, CDR2 LQKENI. The CDR3: CASSPGPQGAPGYTF. The CDR3 region has the DNA TGTGCCAGCTCACCCGGCCCCCAGGGGGCCCCTGGCTACACCTTC.

The chain has TRBV19 and TRBJ1-2; D remains unclear. From germline, CDR1 is LNHDA and CDR2 SQIVND (reference sequence). V lost 1 base and J lost 8, with 11 bases in between. This CDR3 spans 13 amino acids. The CDR3 region is CASSIVAGSGYTF. CDR3 coding DNA: TGTGCCAGTAGTATAGTGGCCGGGAGCGGCTACACCTTC.

V usage is TRBV7-9 and J usage is TRBJ2-5, with 8 bases aligning to TRBD2. The germline CDR1 and CDR2 sequences are SEHNR and FQNEAQ (reference sequence). V trimming: 3 bases; J trimming: 0 bases; junction bases outside the gene matches: 3. The CDR3 is 15 residues long. The CDR3 DNA follows: TGTGCCAGCAGCTTCGCTAGCGGGTACCAAGAGACCCAGTACTTC. This codes for CASSFASGYQETQYF. The whole variable domain, filled in from reference TRBV7-9 and TRBJ2-5, reads DTGVSQNPRHKITKRGQNVTFRCDPISEHNRLYWYRQTLGQGPEFLTYFQNEAQLEKSRLLSDRFSAERPKGSFSTLEIQRTEQGDSAMYLCASSFASGYQETQYFGPGTRLLVL.

The chain has TRBV27 and TRBJ2-2; 8 bases align to TRBD2. Germline CDR1 MNHEY, CDR2 SMNVEV (reference sequence). The CDR3 totals 14 residues. With 6 bases clipped from V and 6 bases from J, the junction kept 6 bases outside the gene matches. In nucleotides, the CDR3 is TGTGCCAGCAGCCACAAGACTAGCGCCGGGGAGCTGTTTTTT. Protein product: CASSHKTSAGELFF.